The following is a TCR beta chain sequence with its context. Its antigen is not known. Stated time point: newly diagnosed GD, antithyroid drugs for less than 3 months. PBMC-extracted RNA yielded the TCR library. In building TCR beta libraries, iRepertoire HTBI primers were used together with Arm-PCR of CDR3 regions. MiXCR was run by TCRdb on the multiplex PCR reads, yielding one entry per CDR3 protein. The repertoire has some 600,000 distinct CDR3 sequences, roughly a sixth of them found once; the top ten carry approximately 12%. The entry originates in a study of regulatory T cells in long-lasting Graves disease. Study findings and constraints: A greater number of public clonotypes (about 3,000) was shared by persistent patients than by new patients (approximately 1,000).

The same sample was also studied in work on T cells in Graves' hyperthyroidism and ophthalmopathy.

This TCR derives from a man between 18 and 35 years old with Graves disease. Here the sequenced sample was peripheral blood mononuclear cells (PBMCs), taken at new diagnosis, from a patient treated with antithyroid drugs.

In nucleotides, the CDR3 is TGCAGTGCGGCTCGAGGTCGGGGGGCCTCTGGAAACACCATATATTTT. Translated: CSAARGRGASGNTIYF. The V call is TRBV20-1, the J call TRBJ1-3, with D maybe TRBD1 (6 bases). Trimming removed 6 bases at V and 0 bases at J, with 18 bases between. The germline V gene has CDR1 DFQATT and CDR2 SNEGSKA (reference sequence). The CDR3 runs 16 residues.